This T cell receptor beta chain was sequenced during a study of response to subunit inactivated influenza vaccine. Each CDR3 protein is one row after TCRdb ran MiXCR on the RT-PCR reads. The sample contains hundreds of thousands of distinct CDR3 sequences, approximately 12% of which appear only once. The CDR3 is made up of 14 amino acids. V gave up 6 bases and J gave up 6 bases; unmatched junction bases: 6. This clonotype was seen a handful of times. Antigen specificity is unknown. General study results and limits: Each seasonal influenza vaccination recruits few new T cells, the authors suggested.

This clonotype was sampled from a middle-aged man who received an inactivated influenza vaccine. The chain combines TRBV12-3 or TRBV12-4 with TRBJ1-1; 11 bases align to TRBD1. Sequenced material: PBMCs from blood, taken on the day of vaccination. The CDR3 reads CASSRGQGGAEAFF. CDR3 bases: TGTGCCAGCAGCAGGGGACAGGGGGGGGCTGAAGCTTTCTTT.